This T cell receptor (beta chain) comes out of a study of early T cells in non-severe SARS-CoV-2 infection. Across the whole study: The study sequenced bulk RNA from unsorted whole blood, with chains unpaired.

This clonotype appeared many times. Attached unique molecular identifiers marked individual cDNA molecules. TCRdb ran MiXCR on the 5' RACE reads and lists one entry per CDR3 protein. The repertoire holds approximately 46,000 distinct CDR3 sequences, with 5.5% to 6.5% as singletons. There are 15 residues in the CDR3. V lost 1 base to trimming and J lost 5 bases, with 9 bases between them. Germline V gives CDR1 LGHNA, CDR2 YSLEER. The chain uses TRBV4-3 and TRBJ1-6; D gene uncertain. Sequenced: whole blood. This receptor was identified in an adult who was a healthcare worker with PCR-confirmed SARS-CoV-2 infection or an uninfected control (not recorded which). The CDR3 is CASSQGFVHNSPLHF. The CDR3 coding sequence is TGCGCCAGCAGCCAAGGTTTCGTGCATAATTCACCCCTCCACTTT.